This T cell receptor beta chain was observed in a study of CD8+ T cells in alopecia areata. Study-wide results and limits: An increase in clonality over normal scalp was evident in lesional scalp, especially alopecia totalis/universalis.

The V and J ends lost 5 bases and 2 bases, in that order; junction bases with no gene match: 8. The germline V gene has CDR1 SGHAT and CDR2 FQNNGV. CDR3 size: 16 residues. Extracted from the samples, RNA was reverse transcribed into cDNA to serve as the sequencing template. The table came from immunoSEQ multiplex PCR; TCRdb's copy has only in-frame clones and leaves some out. Of roughly 180,000 clones in the sample, 50% to 65% were seen once. This clone was detected only a few times. Its target is not known. The treatment denotes: oral pan-JAK inhibitor, 5-10 mg twice daily. The TCR sequence derives from a human donor with alopecia areata. The rearrangement joins TRBV11-2 to TRBJ2-3, with 9 positions matching TRBD2. The sample was CD8+ T cells sorted from blood, taken at week 24, from a patient treated with tofacitinib. The CDR3 DNA follows: TGTGCCAGCAGCCTTAGCGGGGGAGAGGTCACAGATACGCAGTATTTT. It encodes CASSLSGGEVTDTQYF.